This T cell receptor (beta chain) was sequenced in a study of cytomegalovirus exposure and HLA in healthy donors. This clone is a singleton in its sample. Antigen unknown. The donors (healthy individuals) were bone marrow donors. V was clipped by 6 bases and J by 2 bases, with 12 bases between them. There are 14 residues in the CDR3. Germline V lookup: CDR1 LNHDA, CDR2 SQIVND (reference sequence). PCR used 60 Vbeta primers and 13 Jbeta primers. TCRdb's copy holds only in-frame clones and misses some; the assay was immunoSEQ multiplex PCR. The sample yields about 210,000 clones, about 75% seen once. Findings of the study overall: For TCR beta chains, V- and J-gene trimming was later linked to a missense DCLRE1C variant. Later, an analysis found that common viral pathogens appeared to be linked with several of the most significant clusters. It was 150 to 200 TCR beta chains that were listed as cytomegalovirus-associated.

The sample consisted of PBMCs. The chain combines TRBV19 with TRBJ2-3; tentatively, D is TRBD1 (6 bases). The TCR originated in a male donor in good health and CMV-seronegative. For the CDR3, the DNA is TGTGCCAGTAGGCCAGGGGAATACACAGATACGCAGTATTTT. Residues: CASRPGEYTDTQYF.